This TCR beta chain comes out of a study of graft-versus-host responses after intestinal transplantation. Study in general: Transplant types were multivisceral, liver-intestinal, or isolated intestinal. Recipients uniformly received anti-thymocyte globulin induction, followed by tacrolimus and steroids for roughly 3 years. Regarding the study as a whole: Patients with graft-donor T cell macrochimerism had high graft-versus-host to host-versus-graft clonal ratios in allografts. Recipient-marrow GvH clones were detected, some having first appeared in ileum or blood.

TCRdb's copy holds only in-frame clones and misses some; the assay was immunoSEQ multiplex PCR. Among about 96,000 clones listed, 80% to 95% were seen once. Comments on this clone: Its antigen is as yet unknown.

This sequence was found in a human donor who received an intestinal transplant. The specimen comprised unstimulated CD4+ T cells sorted from spleen or lymph node cells, sampled before intestinal transplant.

The CDR3 loop is CAWSGSSGDYEQYF. The CDR3 nucleotides read TGTGCCTGGAGTGGTTCTAGCGGCGACTACGAGCAGTACTTC. This rearrangement joins TRBV30 to TRBJ2-7; 7 bases match TRBD2. CDR1 GTSNPN and CDR2 SVGIG come from the germline V gene (reference sequence). J lost 3 bases, V lost 1 base, and 6 bases had no gene match. This CDR3 contains 14 residues.